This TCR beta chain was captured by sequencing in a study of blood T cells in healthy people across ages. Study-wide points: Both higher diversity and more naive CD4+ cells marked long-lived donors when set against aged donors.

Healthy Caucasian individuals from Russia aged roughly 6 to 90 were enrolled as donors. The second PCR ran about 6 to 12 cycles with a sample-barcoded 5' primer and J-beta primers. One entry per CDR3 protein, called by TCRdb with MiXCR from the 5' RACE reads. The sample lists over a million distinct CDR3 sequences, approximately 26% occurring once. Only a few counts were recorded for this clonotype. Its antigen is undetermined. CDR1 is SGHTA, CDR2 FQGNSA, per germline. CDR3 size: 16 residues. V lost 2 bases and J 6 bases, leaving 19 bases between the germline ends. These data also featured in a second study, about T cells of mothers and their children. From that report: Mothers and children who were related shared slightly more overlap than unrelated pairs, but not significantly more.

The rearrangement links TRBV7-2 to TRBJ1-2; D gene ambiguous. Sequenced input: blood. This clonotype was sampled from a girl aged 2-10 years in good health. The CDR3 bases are TGTGCCAGCAGCTTACTCTCTAGGCTACCCGAAGATGGCTACACCTTC. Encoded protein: CASSLLSRLPEDGYTF.